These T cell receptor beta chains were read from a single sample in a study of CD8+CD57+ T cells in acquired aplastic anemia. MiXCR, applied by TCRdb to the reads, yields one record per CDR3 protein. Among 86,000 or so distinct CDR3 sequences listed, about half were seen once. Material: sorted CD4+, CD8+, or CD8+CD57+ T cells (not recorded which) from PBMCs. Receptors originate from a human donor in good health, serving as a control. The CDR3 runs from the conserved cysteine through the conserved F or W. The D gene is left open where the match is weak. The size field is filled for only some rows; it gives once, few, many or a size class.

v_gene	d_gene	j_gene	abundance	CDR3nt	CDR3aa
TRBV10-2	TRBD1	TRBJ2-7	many	TGCGCCAGCAGTGAGCCCGACAGGGGATCCTACGAGCAGTACTTC	CASSEPDRGSYEQYF
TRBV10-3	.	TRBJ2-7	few	TGTGCCATCAGTGAGGGTCAGGTGATAACCTACGAGCAGTACTTC	CAISEGQVITYEQYF
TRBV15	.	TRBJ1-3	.	TGTGCCACCAGCAGAGATAAGGGTCCCCCGGAAAACACCATATATTTT	CATSRDKGPPENTIYF
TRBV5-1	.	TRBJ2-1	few	TGCGCCAGCAGCTTGGCCACAGATGAGCAGTTCTTC	CASSLATDEQFF
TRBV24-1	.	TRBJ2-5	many	TGTGCCACCAGTGCTGGAGGGCCGGAGACCCAGTACTTC	CATSAGGPETQYF
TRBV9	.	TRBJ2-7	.	TGTGCCAGCAGCGTAGATCTCCCCTACGAGCAGTACTTC	CASSVDLPYEQYF
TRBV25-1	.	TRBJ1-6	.	TGTGCCAGCAGTGCTTCGCCCCTGTCGGCATCACCCCTCCACTTT	CASSASPLSASPLHF
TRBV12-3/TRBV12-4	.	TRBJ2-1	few	TGTGCCAGCAGTTTAGCGGGGGGGCCTGGTGAGCAGTTCTTC	CASSLAGGPGEQFF
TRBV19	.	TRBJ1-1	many	TGTGCCAGTTCCCAGGCCAAGGCCACTGAAGCTTTCTTT	CASSQAKATEAFF
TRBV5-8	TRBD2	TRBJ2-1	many	TGTGCCAGCAGCTTGGATACTTGGGGGGGTGAGCAGTTCTTC	CASSLDTWGGEQFF
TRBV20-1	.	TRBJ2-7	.	TGCAGTGCTAGCCTGTCGGGCAGCTACGAGCAGTACTTC	CSASLSGSYEQYF
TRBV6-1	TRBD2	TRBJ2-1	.	TGTGCCAGCGGCAACACTGTAGCGGGGGGGCGGCAGTTCTTC	CASGNTVAGGRQFF
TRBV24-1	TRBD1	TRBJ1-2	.	TGTGCCACCAGTGGGGGACAGGGGAGTTATGGCTACACCTTC	CATSGGQGSYGYTF
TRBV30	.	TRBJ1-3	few	TGTGCCTGGAGTCCTCTAGGGGGAAACACCATATATTTT	CAWSPLGGNTIYF